This T cell receptor (beta chain) was sequenced during a study of blood T cells in healthy people across ages. Study-wide points: Both naive CD4+ cell counts and diversity were greater in long-lived donors than in aged donors. Diversity estimated from one million T cells was considered an underestimate. Age advanced and TCR beta diversity per million T cells fell, roughly linearly.

CDR3 size: 17 residues. The germline CDR1 and CDR2 sequences are MGHDK and SYGVNS. V shed 8 bases, J shed 3 bases, and the junction held 18 bases outside the gene matches. A second PCR, run for roughly 7 to 11 cycles, used a sample-barcoded 5' primer plus a J-beta primer mix. Every cDNA molecule bore a tag from a template-switch adaptor containing 12 random nucleotides. TCRdb passed the 5' RACE reads through MiXCR, listing each CDR3 protein once. The table shows roughly 1,500,000 distinct CDR3 sequences, with approximately 42% occurring only once. This clonotype has a handful of counts. The antigen is undetermined.

The material sequenced was blood. This receptor was taken from a woman in her late teens or twenties in good health. The J gene is TRBJ1-1, the V gene TRBV25-1, with 7 nucleotides matching TRBD1. The CDR3 protein is CASLEIPGKQGYTEAFF. CDR3 in DNA: TGTGCCAGCCTAGAGATCCCGGGGAAACAGGGGTACACTGAAGCTTTCTTT. Supplemented by reference TRBV25-1 and TRBJ1-1, the full variable domain reads EADIYQTPRYLVIGTGKKITLECSQTMGHDKMYWYQQDPGMELHLIHYSYGVNSTEKGDLSSESTVSRIRTEHFPLTLESARPSHTSQYLCASLEIPGKQGYTEAFFGQGTRLTVV.